One and the same sample provided the 15 T cell receptor beta chains below, sequenced in a study of T-cell reconstitution after alpha-beta-depleted transplantation in children. A library of TCRbeta sequences, prepared with unique molecular identifiers, was generated. Each CDR3 protein gets one entry after TCRdb re-called the PCR reads with MiXCR. The sample yields 250,000 to 300,000 distinct CDR3 sequences, about 9.4% seen once. The sample was PBMCs, taken before TCRalphabeta/CD19-depleted stem cell transplant. The receptor source for this set is a boy in the first two years of life with acute myeloid leukemia, due to receive a stem cell transplant.

This clonotype was detected many times. The chain uses TRBV6-1 and TRBJ1-5; no clear D gene. V shed 0 bases and J shed 7 bases, with 10 bases lying between them. The germline CDR1 and CDR2 sequences are MNHNS and SASEGT. CDR3 length: 14 residues. CDR3 sequence reads: CASSEALGKQPQHF. CDR3 coding DNA: TGTGCCAGCAGTGAAGCGCTGGGGAAACAGCCCCAGCATTTT.

The table lists this clonotype with many counts. The chain recombines TRBV7-9 with TRBJ2-7; D perhaps matches TRBD2 (7 bases). Deletions cut 1 base from V and 4 bases from J, with 11 bases between. This CDR3 is built from 14 residues. The germline V gene has CDR1 SEHNR and CDR2 FQNEAQ (reference sequence). In nucleotides, the CDR3 is TGTGCCAGCAGCTTAGGCAGGGGACTATACGAGCAGTACTTC. This encodes CASSLGRGLYEQYF.

This clonotype was seen many times. V usage is TRBV7-9 and J usage is TRBJ2-1; a weak D match, TRBD2 (6 bases). CDR1 is SEHNR and CDR2 is FQNEAQ in the germline V gene (reference sequence). Trimming removed 5 bases from V and 4 bases from J, with 15 bases in between. The CDR3 runs 15 residues. The CDR3 nucleotides read TGTGCCAGCAGCCCACCCGGGACTCAGTACAATGAGCAGTTCTTC. It specifies CASSPPGTQYNEQFF.

This clonotype has ten or more counts. The genes are TRBV10-3 and TRBJ1-2, with D unresolved. Germline-derived CDR1 and CDR2 are ENHRY and SYGVKD. This CDR3 is built from 14 residues. Trimming cost V 7 bases and J 5 bases, with 17 bases left between them. The CDR3 DNA sequence: TGTGCCATCACGGAAACCCGGGCGACATATGGCTACACCTTC. Translating gives CAITETRATYGYTF.

This clonotype has at least ten counts. This sequence joins TRBV20-1 and TRBJ2-7, with 7 bases lining up with TRBD1. V shed 6 bases and J 2 bases; nucleotides not matched to a gene: 4. The CDR3 is 12 amino acids. Germline loops: CDR1 DFQATT, CDR2 SNEGSKA (reference sequence). Written as DNA, the CDR3 is TGCAGTGCGACAGGGTACACCTACGAGCAGTACTTC. It codes for CSATGYTYEQYF.

This clonotype appeared many times. J is TRBJ2-1 and V is TRBV7-3; 7 nucleotides agree with TRBD2. With 4 bases clipped from V and 5 bases from J, the junction kept 8 bases outside the gene matches. Germline V gene sequence: CDR1 SGHTA, CDR2 FQGTGA. The CDR3 runs to 15 residues. The CDR3 region has the DNA TGTGCCAGCAGCTCGTCGGGGGGTTGGAACAATGAGCAGTTCTTC. Translating it yields CASSSSGGWNNEQFF.

This chain connects TRBV11-2 to TRBJ2-2, with D tentatively TRBD2 (6 bases). V was shortened by 5 bases and J by 5 bases, with 15 bases between the two germline ends. There are 15 residues in the CDR3. Germline V gives CDR1 SGHAT, CDR2 FQNNGV. The DNA of the CDR3 is TGTGCCAGCAGCCTACGTCAGCGGGTGACCGGGGAGCTGTTTTTT. Protein: CASSLRQRVTGELFF.

The chain combines TRBV11-1 with TRBJ2-1; D is undetermined. V gave up 0 bases and J gave up 1 base, with 16 bases separating them. The CDR3 totals 18 residues. Germline V CDR1 and CDR2: SGHAT, FQDESV (reference sequence). The CDR3 DNA follows: TGTGCCAGCAGCTTAGCCAGGTCGAACTTGATTTCCTACAATGAGCAGTTCTTC. Translating it yields CASSLARSNLISYNEQFF.

This clonotype came up a few times. This chain uses TRBV5-1 with TRBJ1-1, with 7 bases that match TRBD1. The CDR3 sequence is 15 residues long. Germline V gene sequence: CDR1 SGHRS, CDR2 YFSETQ. V shed 3 bases, J shed 5 bases, and the junction held 10 bases outside the gene matches. The CDR3 DNA reads TGCGCCAGCAGCTGGGGGGGGGCAGGGGGTACTGAAGCTTTCTTT. This codes for CASSWGGAGGTEAFF.

The table lists this clonotype with many counts. The chain combines TRBV4-2 with TRBJ2-7; no reliable D call. The CDR3 extends over 13 amino acids. Per germline, CDR1 LGHNA and CDR2 YNFKEQ. V gave up 2 bases and J gave up 6 bases, with 11 bases separating them. This chain's CDR3 is CASSQIGEREQYF. The CDR3, as DNA: TGTGCCAGCAGCCAAATCGGCGAGCGCGAGCAGTACTTC.

The table lists this clonotype with many counts. The chain links TRBV4-3 to TRBJ2-7, with a possible D match to TRBD1 (6 bases). CDR3 length: 16 residues. CDR1 LGHNA and CDR2 YSLEER come from the germline V gene. Trimming removed 4 bases at V and 4 bases at J, with 20 bases between. CDR3 loop: CASSRKWGQIGYEQYF. The CDR3 DNA reads TGCGCCAGCAGCCGTAAATGGGGACAAATAGGGTACGAGCAGTACTTC.

The CDR3 nucleotides are TGTGCCAGCAGCTTAGTAGGGGCTAACAATCAGCCCCAGCATTTT. This translates into CASSLVGANNQPQHF. The chain has TRBV11-2 and TRBJ1-5, with D maybe TRBD1 (5 bases). V lost 1 base and J lost 3, with 10 bases in between. The CDR3 covers 15 residues. Germline CDR1 SGHAT, CDR2 FQNNGV.

Many counts were recorded for this clonotype. The V call is TRBV5-1, the J call TRBJ1-1; D perhaps matches TRBD1 (5 bases). Trimming took off 3 bases at V and 0 bases at J, with 12 bases between the two ends. This CDR3 has 15 amino acids. CDR1 is SGHRS and CDR2 is YFSETQ in the germline V gene. CDR3 in amino acids: CASSWDRYMNTEAFF. The CDR3, as DNA: TGCGCCAGCAGCTGGGACCGCTACATGAACACTGAAGCTTTCTTT.

In this sample, this clonotype turned up many times. The J gene is TRBJ2-4, the V gene TRBV7-2; the D is unclear. V dropped 2 bases and J dropped 5 bases, with 1 base sitting between them. Germline loops: CDR1 SGHTA, CDR2 FQGNSA. The CDR3 spans 11 residues. For the CDR3, the DNA is TGTGCCAGCAGCTTACAAAACATTCAGTACTTC. This codes for CASSLQNIQYF. The whole variable domain, remainder taken from reference TRBV7-2 and TRBJ2-4, is GAGVSQSPSNKVTEKGKDVELRCDPISGHTALYWYRQSLGQGLEFLIYFQGNSAPDKSGLPSDRFSAERTGGSVSTLTIQRTQQEDSAVYLCASSLQNIQYFGAGTRLSVL.

This clonotype was seen repeatedly, ten times or more. CDR3 sequence reads: CASRKDRGSYEQYF. For the CDR3, the DNA is TGTGCCAGCAGGAAGGACAGGGGCTCCTACGAGCAGTACTTC. This rearrangement joins TRBV12-3 or TRBV12-4 to TRBJ2-7, with 9 bases aligning to TRBD1. The CDR3 covers 14 residues. The trim removed 6 bases at V and 0 bases at J, leaving 3 bases unmatched.